The T cell receptor beta chain under discussion was sequenced for a study of T cells after yellow fever vaccination. Whole-study findings and limits: Post-booster samples contained most primary-vaccination clones (more than 95% CD4, around 88% CD8). It was a small share of clonotypes that appeared in both CD4 and CD8 compartments. Contaminants from the bulk population, in the form of abundant clonotypes, could be found in FACS-sorted repertoires.

Points on this clonotype: Its antigen is as yet unknown. Being one base from a much bigger clone, this may be a read error.

This CDR3 comprises 13 residues. V gave up 0 bases and J gave up 4 bases, with 7 bases separating them. The germline CDR1 and CDR2 sequences are LGHNA and YNFKEQ. In making TCR cDNA, 5'RACE template switching added a universal primer site and UMIs to it. TCRdb re-derived calls from the 5' RACE reads in MiXCR, one entry per CDR3 protein. The table shows 70,000 or so distinct CDR3 sequences, with approximately 7.3% occurring only once. The sequences come from CD8+ T cells sorted from PBMCs, collected 10 days after the first yellow fever vaccination. The chain links TRBV4-2 to TRBJ2-7, with D unresolved. The receptor was isolated from a man aged 18 to 29 who received the YFV17D yellow fever vaccine. The DNA of the CDR3 is TGTGCCAGCAGCCAAGAACGGAAATACGAGCAGTACGTC. Residues: CASSQERKYEQYV.